Below, 12 T cell receptor beta chains from the same sample are listed, as sequenced in a study of CD8 T cells in Susac syndrome. Reverse transcription of about 0.5 to 1 ug RNA used random hexamers. One entry per CDR3 protein, called by TCRdb with MiXCR from the immunoSEQ multiplex PCR reads. This sample has approximately 190,000 distinct CDR3 sequences, with under 97% found just once. The specimen was CD4+ T cells from PBMCs. These receptors were obtained from a human donor with Susac syndrome.

This clonotype is a singleton in its sample. This chain joins TRBV5-4 and TRBJ2-1, with D possibly being TRBD2 (6 bases). V lost 6 bases and J 4 bases, leaving 14 bases between the germline ends. Germline V gene lookup returns CDR1 SGHNT and CDR2 YYREEE (reference sequence). This CDR3 has 14 residues. The CDR3 sequence is CASTNWDFYNEQFF. The CDR3 coding sequence is TGTGCCAGCACCAATTGGGACTTTTACAATGAGCAGTTCTTC.

This chain links TRBV5-1 with TRBJ2-7; D is undetermined. V lost 0 bases and J lost 2, with 9 bases in between. The CDR3 spans 14 residues. Germline CDR1 and CDR2: SGHRS and YFSETQ. The CDR3 sequence: CASSLEIDAYEQYF. The CDR3 DNA reads as TGCGCCAGCAGCTTGGAAATAGACGCCTACGAGCAGTACTTC.

The rearrangement joins TRBV2 to TRBJ2-2; 8 bases map to TRBD2. The J segment lost 4 bases and the V segment lost 8 bases, leaving 9 bases of the junction unmatched. CDR1 and CDR2 from the germline V gene are SNHLY and FYNNEI. The length of the CDR3 is 15 residues. The CDR3: CASGVGGAGTGELFF. In DNA, the CDR3 is TGTGCCAGCGGTGTCGGGGGGGCCGGCACCGGGGAGCTGTTTTTT.

The chain links TRBV6-6 to TRBJ2-5; 8 bases are a match to TRBD2. V was clipped by 5 bases and J by 5 bases; unmatched bases: 10. This CDR3 spans 15 amino acids. The germline CDR1 and CDR2 sequences are MNHNY and SVGAGI (reference sequence). The CDR3 loop reads CASSDPGGAGETQYF. The CDR3 DNA reads TGTGCCAGCAGTGACCCCGGGGGGGCCGGCGAGACCCAGTACTTC.

The gene calls are TRBV20-1 and TRBJ1-2; D remains unclear. Trimming pared 0 bases from V and 2 bases from J, leaving 13 bases between. Germline V gives CDR1 DFQATT, CDR2 SNEGSKA (reference sequence). This CDR3 has 15 residues. Here the CDR3 reads CSARDLTKSNYGYTF. CDR3 bases: TGCAGTGCTAGAGATTTGACAAAATCGAACTATGGCTACACCTTC.

The V call is TRBV20-1, the J call TRBJ2-1; 12 nucleotides match TRBD2. CDR3 length: 15 residues. Trimming at V came to 1 base and at J to 7 bases, leaving 5 bases not matched to a gene. In germline, CDR1 is DFQATT, CDR2 SNEGSKA (reference sequence). The DNA of the CDR3 is TGCAGTGCTAGAGGACGACTAGCGGGGGATAATGAGCAGTTCTTC. Translated, it gives CSARGRLAGDNEQFF.

The CDR3 DNA sequence: TGCGCCAGCAGCCAAGATAAATTCGGACAGTATGGCTACACCTTC. It translates to CASSQDKFGQYGYTF. V and J are TRBV4-1 and TRBJ1-2, with a tentative D call TRBD1 (6 bases). This CDR3 has 15 residues. Germline values: CDR1 MGHRA, CDR2 YSYEKL. V lost 0 bases and J lost 5, with 13 bases in between.

This sequence joins TRBV5-6 and TRBJ2-2; 7 bases match TRBD1. Germline V gene data show CDR1 as SGHDT and CDR2 as YYEEEE. With V trimmed by 4 bases and J by 6 bases, 9 bases remained unmatched. CDR3 size: 15 residues. The CDR3 nucleotides read TGTGCCAGCAGCGGGTCCGACAGGGCTGCCGGGGAGCTGTTTTTT. Translating gives CASSGSDRAAGELFF.

This clonotype was found once. The chain combines TRBV21-1 with TRBJ1-1. TRBV21-1 is a listed pseudogene. The CDR3 is 13 amino acids. For the CDR3, the DNA is TGTGCCAGCAGCAAGGCAGCGAACACTGAAGCTTTCTTT. It codes for CASSKAANTEAFF.

The CDR3 bases are TGCAGCGCCGGGGACAGGGAAACAGAAGCTTTCTTT. This sequence encodes CSAGDRETEAFF. The chain has TRBV29-1 and TRBJ1-1, with TRBD1 identical over 9 bases. Germline CDR1 reads SQVTM; CDR2 reads ANQGSEA. The CDR3 length is 12 residues. Germline trimming cut 7 bases from V and 8 bases from J; bases unmatched to any gene: 8.

V and J are TRBV6-2 or TRBV6-3 and TRBJ1-2, with D uncertain. The germline V and J ends were trimmed by 6 bases and 8 bases, with 10 bases remaining between them. Germline assignment: CDR1 MNHEY and CDR2 SVGEGT. This CDR3 contains 11 residues. The CDR3 loop reads CASRQVGGYTF. The CDR3 DNA is TGTGCCAGCAGACAAGTCGGCGGCTACACCTTC.

CDR3 nucleotides: TGCAGCGCGGGACAGGGGGACAATGAGCAGTTCTTC. This sequence encodes CSAGQGDNEQFF. The chain employs TRBV29-1 and TRBJ2-1, with TRBD1 identical over 11 bases. The germline V gene has CDR1 SQVTM and CDR2 ANQGSEA. The CDR3 covers 12 residues. V was pared by 7 bases and J by 5 bases, with 1 base of the junction left unmatched.